A single sample is the source of the 21 T cell receptor beta chains below, sequenced in a study of tissue T cells after allogeneic stem cell transplantation. Time point: mouse harvest day 7 after allogeneic transplant. Tail vein injection delivered 10^7 T-cell-depleted bone marrow cells and 10^6 splenic CD5+ T cells. Measured with immunoSEQ multiplex PCR; TCRdb has only the in-frame clones, and not every one. The sample lists around 4,200 clones; approximately 59% were seen once. Sequencing was done on a sample of spleen. The receptor set was obtained from a female BALB/c mouse given C57BL/6 T cells with graft-versus-host disease after an allogeneic hematopoietic cell transplant.

With regard to this clone: Gene names are the mouse ones. The read is 1 residue too short to cover the CDR3 end, so that end is filled in from the germline J gene. The chain links TRBV1 to TRBJ2-3; 7 nucleotides align to TRBD1. CDR1 is NSQYPW, CDR2 LRSPGD, per germline (reference sequence). V shed 2 bases and J 6 bases; nucleotides not matched to a gene: 2. The CDR3 is 13 amino acids. CDR3 bases read: TGCACCTGCAGTGCAAAGACAGGGGAAACGCTGTAT. Its protein is CTCSAKTGETLY. The full CDR3 sequence reads CTCSAKTGETLYF.

Turning to this clone: Gene names denote mouse genes. The read comes to an end 1 residue before the CDR3 does, leaving the germline J gene to fill in the end. This chain joins TRBV2 and TRBJ2-5; 8 bases are a match to TRBD2. This CDR3 comprises 14 residues. The germline V gene encodes CDR1 LGHNA and CDR2 YSYQKL. Trimming took 4 bases from V and 2 from J; bases not matched to a gene: 2. CDR3 sequence reads: CASSLTGGQDTQYF. The part of the CDR3 DNA that was read is TGTGCCAGCAGCCTCACTGGGGGCCAAGACACCCAGTAC.

This clone was counted a few times. These gene names are mouse names. The read is 1 residue too short to cover the CDR3 end, so that end is filled in from the germline J gene. The chain is built from TRBV15 and TRBJ1-1; a possible D gene is TRBD1 (5 bases). The CDR3 is 14 residues long. V was trimmed by 0 bases and J by 3 bases, leaving 8 bases between them. Germline values: CDR1 SGHND, CDR2 FRSKSL. Incomplete CDR3 DNA: TGTGCCAGCAGTTTAGCCAGGGAACACACAGAAGTCTTC. This codes for CASSLAREHTEVF. The complete CDR3 sequence is CASSLAREHTEVFF.

As regards this clone: Any gene name here is a mouse gene name. The read ends 1 residue before the CDR3 terminus; that terminus is restored from the germline J gene. The gene calls are TRBV3 and TRBJ2-7, with 7 bases lining up with TRBD2. Germline V gene sequence: CDR1 SNHLY, CDR2 FYNGKV (reference sequence). V shed 2 bases, J shed 2 bases, and the junction held 3 bases outside the gene matches. This CDR3 comprises 14 residues. The covered CDR3 bases are TGTGCCAGCAGCTTAAGACTGGGCGCCTATGAACAGTAC. It translates to CASSLRLGAYEQY. The whole CDR3 protein reads CASSLRLGAYEQYF.

Comment on this clone: An end of the junction differs from the germline gene, which may be a read error. Gene labels here are mouse ones. The read ends 1 residue before the CDR3 terminus; that terminus is restored from the germline J gene. V usage is TRBV13-1 and J usage is TRBJ1-1; no clear D gene. The germline CDR1 and CDR2 sequences are NSHNY and SYGAGN. The CDR3 runs to 14 residues. The covered CDR3 bases are TGTGCCAGCGGTGATGCTGGGCCAAACACAGAAGTCTTC. Translation: CASGDAGPNTEVF. Given in full, the CDR3 is CASGDAGPNTEVFF.

This clone is labeled as medium-sized. Mouse germline and gene names are used. Coverage ceases 1 residue before the CDR3 finishes, and the germline J gene fills in the end. V gene TRBV13-2 combines with J gene TRBJ1-5; D call uncertain. Germline-derived CDR1 and CDR2 are NNHNN and SYGAGS (reference sequence). Trimming took off 2 bases at V and 0 bases at J, with 6 bases between the two ends. This CDR3 has 14 amino acids. CDR3 in amino acids: CASGDTYNNQAPLF. The covered CDR3 bases are TGTGCCAGCGGTGACACGTATAACAACCAGGCTCCGCTT.

With respect to this clone: Gene names are the mouse ones. From the germline J gene comes the end of the CDR3, since the read stops 1 residue before it. Additional DNA sequences in this sample encode the identical CDR3. The chain links TRBV23 to TRBJ2-5; no check of the table's D call, TRBD2, against the DNA was made. This CDR3 has 14 residues. Germline V gives CDR1 KGHTA, CDR2 FQNQQP. CDR3 in amino acids: CSSSQSGGQDTQYF. Incomplete CDR3 DNA: TGCTCCAGCAGTCAATCTGGGGGGCAAGACACCCAGTAC.

Regarding this clone: Here the gene names and germline are mouse. Sequencing ends 1 residue short of the CDR3 end; the germline J gene provides the rest. The gene calls are TRBV2 and TRBJ1-4; TRBD1 might be the D (6 bases). Germline-derived CDR1 and CDR2 are LGHNA and YSYQKL. This CDR3 contains 16 residues. With 0 bases removed from V and 0 bases from J, the gap between germline ends came to 8 bases. CDR3 bases read: TGTGCCAGCAGCCAAGATGGGGGGCTTTCCAACGAAAGATTATTT. It is translated as CASSQDGGLSNERLF. The complete CDR3 reads CASSQDGGLSNERLFF.

Details on this clone: Gene names follow the mouse nomenclature. The read finishes 1 residue shy of the CDR3 end, and the germline J gene is used to complete it. V and J are TRBV19 and TRBJ2-7; the match to TRBD2 covers 11 bases. After removal of 2 bases from V and 3 bases from J, the junction contained 4 bases not matched to a gene. The CDR3 sequence is 15 residues long. Per the germline V gene, CDR1 is FNHDT and CDR2 is SITEND (reference sequence). The sequenced CDR3 bases are TGTGCCAGCAGTATCGACTGGGGGGGGGTCTATGAACAGTAC. The encoded protein is CASSIDWGGVYEQY. The whole CDR3 protein is CASSIDWGGVYEQYF.

With respect to this clone: The gene symbols are mouse symbols. The read comes to an end 1 residue before the CDR3 does, leaving the germline J gene to fill in the end. The V call is TRBV31, the J call TRBJ2-1; 14 bases fit TRBD2. The CDR3 length is 16 residues. Germline CDR1 and CDR2: GKSSPN and SITVG. With 1 base clipped from V and 7 bases from J, the junction kept 6 bases outside the gene matches. The CDR3 DNA, read in part, is TGTGCCTGGAGTCCACCGGGACTGGGGGGGCTCGCTGAGCAGTTC. As protein: CAWSPPGLGGLAEQF. The whole CDR3 protein is CAWSPPGLGGLAEQFF.

Comments on this clone: Gene names and germline match the mouse. The CDR3 loop reads CGARVRYEQYF. The sequenced CDR3 bases are TGTGGTGCTAGGGTGAGATATGAACAGTAC. The chain employs TRBV20 and TRBJ2-7; no definite D call. The sequence runs out 1 residue before the end of the CDR3; the remainder is reconstructed from the germline J gene. V was shortened by 1 base and J by 4 bases, with 5 bases between the two germline ends. The CDR3 runs to 11 residues. In germline, CDR1 is GFQATS, CDR2 STVNSAI. Together with reference TRBV20 and TRBJ2-7, the CDR3 gives the full variable domain: GALVYQYPRRTICKSGTSMRMECQAVGFQATSVAWYRQSPQKTFELIALSTVNSAIKYEQNFTQEKFPISHPNLSFSSMTVLNAYLEDRGLYLCGARVRYEQYFGPGTRLTVL.

This clone was observed a few times. Gene labels here are mouse ones. The read finishes 1 residue shy of the CDR3 end, and the germline J gene is used to complete it. This chain uses TRBV1 with TRBJ2-1, with 10 nucleotides matching TRBD2. The CDR3 sequence is 17 residues long. The V and J ends lost 0 bases and 7 bases, in that order; junction bases with no gene match: 9. Germline V gene data show CDR1 as NSQYPW and CDR2 as LRSPGD (reference sequence). CDR3 DNA, as far as it was read: TGCACCTGCAGTGCAGATTTTCTGGGGGGGCGGGAGGCTGAGCAGTTC. It translates to CTCSADFLGGREAEQF. The complete CDR3 protein is CTCSADFLGGREAEQFF.

Of note for this clone: The listed genes are named as in mouse. The CDR3 end falls 1 residue outside the read, so it is completed with the germline J gene. V is TRBV26 and J is TRBJ2-7; D gene uncertain. Per germline, CDR1 KGHPV and CDR2 FQNQEV (reference sequence). This CDR3 region has 13 residues. V was pared by 1 base and J by 0 bases, with 4 bases between. Incomplete CDR3 DNA: TGTGCCAGCAGTCTGTATCGCTCCTATGAACAGTAC. It specifies CASSLYRSYEQY. The complete CDR3 protein is CASSLYRSYEQYF.

This clone was detected only once. The germline and genes are mouse ones. The read gets to within 1 residue of the CDR3 end, and the germline J gene fills in the rest. The J gene is TRBJ1-4, the V gene TRBV2; TRBD1 aligns across 10 bases. Germline CDR1 reads LGHNA; CDR2 reads YSYQKL. J gave up 6 bases and V 0 bases, and 1 base lay outside the gene matches. CDR3 length equals 15 residues. CDR3 bases read: TGTGCCAGCAGCCAAGATGGGACAGGGGACGAAAGATTATTT. The encoded protein is CASSQDGTGDERLF. The CDR3 in full is CASSQDGTGDERLFF.

As for this clone: Germline and genes: mouse. From the germline J gene comes the end of the CDR3, since the read stops 1 residue before it. V usage is TRBV1 and J usage is TRBJ2-5, with 9 bases identical to TRBD2. V shed 6 bases and J 3 bases; nucleotides not matched to a gene: 1. Germline V gene sequence: CDR1 NSQYPW, CDR2 LRSPGD (reference sequence). This CDR3 is 13 amino acids long. The CDR3 DNA, read in part, is TGCACCTGCAGGCTGGGGGGGCAAGACACCCAGTAC. Its translation is CTCRLGGQDTQY. The complete CDR3 sequence is CTCRLGGQDTQYF.

For this clone: Germline and genes: mouse. The read comes to an end 1 residue before the CDR3 does, leaving the germline J gene to fill in the end. The chain uses TRBV3 and TRBJ1-6, with 8 nucleotides matching TRBD1. TRBJ1-6 counts as an open reading frame of uncertain function. The CDR3 consists of 15 residues. CDR1 is SNHLY, CDR2 FYNGKV, per germline (reference sequence). J lost 7 bases, V lost 3 bases, and 5 bases had no gene match. CDR3 loop: CASSFQGAENSPLYF. The CDR3 bases that were read are TGTGCCAGCAGCTTTCAGGGGGCAGAAAATTCGCCCCTCTAC.

This clone was counted a few times. The gene names here belong to mouse. From the germline J gene comes the end of the CDR3, since the read stops 1 residue before it. This rearrangement joins TRBV15 to TRBJ2-2, with D tentatively TRBD2 (5 bases). The V end lost 3 bases, the J end lost 0 bases, and 8 bases lay between the germline ends. CDR3 length equals 15 residues. Germline values: CDR1 SGHND, CDR2 FRSKSL. The part of the CDR3 DNA that was read is TGTGCCAGCAGTTTCTGGGTGGCAAACACCGGGCAGCTCTAC. Protein product: CASSFWVANTGQLY. The whole CDR3 protein is CASSFWVANTGQLYF.

A note on this clone: Gene names and germline match the mouse. The read finishes 1 residue shy of the CDR3 end, and the germline J gene is used to complete it. The chain uses TRBV13-2 and TRBJ2-1, with D hard to call. The CDR3 has 15 residues. Trimming took 0 bases from V and 3 from J, leaving 10 bases between them. The germline V gene encodes CDR1 NNHNN and CDR2 SYGAGS (reference sequence). The sequenced part of the CDR3 DNA is TGTGCCAGCGGTGATGCAGACTCCTCCTATGCTGAGCAGTTC. This codes for CASGDADSSYAEQF. The full CDR3 protein reads CASGDADSSYAEQFF.

This clone has just a few counts. Germline and genes here are mouse. The sequenced fragment ends 1 residue before the CDR3 boundary, so the rest is inferred from the germline J gene. The rearrangement uses TRBV13-3 and TRBJ2-5; 10 bases align to TRBD2. V lost 5 bases, J lost 4 bases, and 4 bases stayed unmatched. The CDR3 runs 14 residues. Germline V lookup: CDR1 NNHDY, CDR2 SYVADS. The CDR3 is CASRGLGAKDTQYF. The sequenced CDR3 bases are TGTGCCAGCAGAGGACTGGGGGCGAAAGACACCCAGTAC.

As regards this clone: Gene names and germline refer to mouse. The sequence runs out 1 residue before the end of the CDR3; the remainder is reconstructed from the germline J gene. The rearrangement uses TRBV23 and TRBJ1-6; the DNA was not used to check the table's D call, TRBD1. TRBJ1-6 is sorted into the ORF group, with uncertain function. This CDR3 is 15 amino acids long. Germline-derived CDR1 and CDR2 are KGHTA and FQNQQP. Incomplete CDR3 DNA: TGCTCCAGCAGTCCCGGGACAGGGGTTAATTCGCCCCTCTAC. This translates into CSSSPGTGVNSPLY. The whole CDR3 region reads CSSSPGTGVNSPLYF.

Details on this clone: Gene and germline names: mouse. The read stops 1 residue short of the end of the CDR3; the missing end is completed from the germline J gene. This chain connects TRBV19 to TRBJ2-5; 8 bases are shared with TRBD2. The CDR3 consists of 14 residues. V trimming: 2 bases; J trimming: 6 bases; junction bases outside the gene matches: 5. Looked up from germline, CDR1 is FNHDT and CDR2 is SITEND (reference sequence). CDR3 DNA, as far as it was read: TGTGCCAGCAGTATCGGGACTGGTGGGGACACCCAGTAC. Its protein product is CASSIGTGGDTQY. The CDR3 in full is CASSIGTGGDTQYF. The full variable domain, rest sourced from reference TRBV19 and TRBJ2-5, is GGIITQTPKFLIGQEGQKLTLKCQQNFNHDTMYWYRQDSGKGLRLIYYSITENDLQKGDLSEGYDASREKKSSFSLTVTSAQKNEMAVFLCASSIGTGGDTQYFGPGTRLLVL.